This entry lists 5 T cell receptor beta chains sequenced from one sample in a study of shared clonotypes between healthy human individuals. TCRdb's table, derived via immunoSEQ multiplex PCR, lists solely in-frame clones and lacks some. The sample has under 2.5 million clones; about 90% are singletons. Input material: naive CD4+ T cells from PBMCs. The sample's subset: CD45RA+ positively selected. Receptors were obtained from a man younger than 30 in good health. Some clones in this sample may be carry-over from other donors' samples.

The V call is TRBV9, the J call TRBJ2-7; 9 positions agree with TRBD1. In germline, CDR1 is SGDLS, CDR2 YYNGEE. Trimming took 3 bases from V and 3 from J; bases not matched to a gene: 4. The CDR3 runs to 14 residues. The CDR3, as DNA: TGTGCCAGCAGCGATGGACAGGGGAGCTACGAGCAGTACTTC. It encodes CASSDGQGSYEQYF.

The chain links TRBV7-8 to TRBJ2-1; TRBD2 matches at 7 bases. The CDR3 extends over 16 amino acids. V lost 0 bases to trimming and J lost 4 bases; unmatched junction nucleotides: 6. Germline CDR1 reads SGHVS; CDR2 reads FQNEAQ. The CDR3 loop reads CASSLAVGRDYNEQFF. The CDR3 DNA is TGTGCCAGCAGCTTAGCGGTGGGGAGGGATTACAATGAGCAGTTCTTC. Full variable domain (missing parts from reference TRBV7-8 and TRBJ2-1): GAGVSQSPRYKVAKRGQDVALRCDPISGHVSLFWYQQALGQGPEFLTYFQNEAQLDKSGLPSDRFFAERPEGSVSTLKIQRTQQEDSAVYLCASSLAVGRDYNEQFFGPGTRLTVL.

This clone was picked up a small number of times. The chain combines TRBV10-3 with TRBJ2-1, with 8 positions matching TRBD2. The V segment lost 9 bases and the J segment 2 bases; nucleotides outside the gene matches: 3. Per the germline V gene, CDR1 is ENHRY and CDR2 is SYGVKD. The CDR3 extends over 13 amino acids. CDR3 region: CAMGSGTYNEQFF. The CDR3, as DNA: TGTGCCATGGGTAGCGGGACCTACAATGAGCAGTTCTTC.

The chain links TRBV28 to TRBJ2-5; D may be TRBD2 (5 bases). Trimming removed 8 bases at V and 7 bases at J, with 14 bases between. CDR1 MDHEN and CDR2 SYDVKM come from the germline V gene. This CDR3 is built from 12 residues. The CDR3 DNA is TGTGCCAGCCTCGGGGTAGTCGGGACCCAGTACTTC. Translating it yields CASLGVVGTQYF.

The chain joins TRBV5-4 to TRBJ2-7, with D perhaps being TRBD1 or TRBD2 (5 bases each). Germline loops: CDR1 SGHNT, CDR2 YYREEE (reference sequence). This CDR3 has 15 residues. Trimming removed 3 bases from V and 4 bases from J, with 17 bases in between. The CDR3 loop reads CASSWDRDVTYEQYF. CDR3 sequence (DNA): TGTGCCAGCAGCTGGGACCGGGACGTTACTTACGAGCAGTACTTC.